This is a list of T cell receptor beta chains from one sample in a study of T cells in Graves' hyperthyroidism and ophthalmopathy. TCRdb ran MiXCR on the multiplex PCR reads and lists one entry per CDR3 protein. This repertoire shows a few hundred thousand distinct CDR3 sequences, about an eighth found once; its top ten account for 5% to 6%. Sample: blood. Receptor source: a woman in her late teens or twenties with Graves' hyperthyroidism. The CDR3 runs from the conserved cysteine through the conserved F or W. The order of the fields is V gene, D gene, clone size, J gene, CDR3 DNA, CDR3 protein. A D gene is named only where the DNA matches it firmly. Some rows mark clone size as missing; the rest say once, few, many or name a class of expanded clone.

TRBV27	-	-	TRBJ2-3	TGTGCCAGCAGCTCGACTACGGGACGACTAGGGTTAGGGACGCAGTATTTT	CASSSTTGRLGLGTQYF
TRBV11-3	-	many	TRBJ2-1	TGTGCCAGCAGCTTAGGACCAAGCGACTACAATGAGCAGTTCTTC	CASSLGPSDYNEQFF
TRBV2	-	once	TRBJ1-1	TGTGCCAGCAGTGAACAGGGAGGGAGAGCGGCGGCTTTCTTT	CASSEQGGRAAAFF
TRBV20-1	TRBD2	many	TRBJ2-5	TGCAGTGCTAGAGATGCTAGCGGGAAAGGAGAGACCCAGTACTTC	CSARDASGKGETQYF
TRBV20-1	TRBD2	-	TRBJ2-7	TGCAGTGCTAGAGTCCCCCAGCGGGAGTACGAGCAGTACTTC	CSARVPQREYEQYF
TRBV6-1	-	many	TRBJ2-5	TGTGCCAGCAGTGAAATTTCGGGAAACCAAGAGACCCAGTACTTC	CASSEISGNQETQYF
TRBV30	-	few	TRBJ2-7	TGTGCCTGGAGCCCACAACGGGGCGAGCAGTACTTC	CAWSPQRGEQYF
TRBV19	TRBD1	-	TRBJ1-5	TGTGCCACTACGACAGGGCCAGTCGGTCAGCCCCAGCATTTT	CATTTGPVGQPQHF
TRBV27	TRBD2	-	TRBJ2-7	TGTGCCAGCAAGGCTAGCGGGGGCAACTACGAGCAGTACTTC	CASKASGGNYEQYF
TRBV7-6	-	once	TRBJ1-2	TGTGCCAGCAGCCTCCACGGACAGATATGGCAGCTTTATGGCTACACCTTC	CASSLHGQIWQLYGYTF
TRBV30	TRBD2	-	TRBJ2-3	TGTGCCTGGAACCCGCCGGGACTAGCGGGAGCAGATACGCAGTATTTT	CAWNPPGLAGADTQYF
TRBV5-1	-	once	TRBJ2-7	TGCGCCAGCAGCTTGGACGTACCCGTTGTCGAGCAGTACTTC	CASSLDVPVVEQYF
TRBV5-4	TRBD1	-	TRBJ2-5	TGTGCCAGCAGCTTGGCGATTGGGACAGCTAAGGGAGAGACCCAGTACTTC	CASSLAIGTAKGETQYF
TRBV5-5	-	many	TRBJ1-4	TGTGCCAGCAGCTTGGAAGGGTATGGGACTAATGAAAAACTGTTTTTT	CASSLEGYGTNEKLFF
TRBV12-3/TRBV12-4	TRBD2	many	TRBJ2-2	TGTGCCAGCGGAGGGATAGCGGGAGAGGAGTTCGGGACCGGGGAGCTGTTTTTT	CASGGIAGEEFGTGELFF
TRBV7-9	-	many	TRBJ2-7	TGTGCCAGCAGCATAAGACCCTACGAGCAGTACTTC	CASSIRPYEQYF
TRBV11-2	TRBD1	many	TRBJ2-5	TGTGCCAGCAGCGACACCGGGACAGTGGAGACCCAGTACTTC	CASSDTGTVETQYF
TRBV30	-	many	TRBJ2-5	TGTGCCTGGAGTGCGAAGTGGGACCTTCAGTACTTC	CAWSAKWDLQYF
TRBV12-3/TRBV12-4	-	-	TRBJ1-4	TGTGCCAGCAGTTTGCTCAGGGTTGAAAAACTGTTTTTT	CASSLLRVEKLFF
TRBV19	TRBD2	-	TRBJ2-1	TGTGCCAGTAGTTTTCGAACCCCTACTAGCGGGCCTTACAATGAGCAGTTCTTC	CASSFRTPTSGPYNEQFF
TRBV2	-	many	TRBJ2-7	TGTGCCAGCAGTTCGGGTGTCGACGAGCAGTACTTC	CASSSGVDEQYF
TRBV9	-	few	TRBJ2-1	TGTGCCAGCAGCGGAATAGGACTGTCGACGGGCTACAATGAGCAGTTCTTC	CASSGIGLSTGYNEQFF
TRBV6-1	TRBD2	many	TRBJ2-5	TGTGCCAGCAGTGGACTAGCGGGAGGGCCAGAGACCCAGTACTTC	CASSGLAGGPETQYF
TRBV6-1	-	few	TRBJ2-7	TGTGCCAGCAGTGAACACACAAACTCCTACGAGCAGTACTTC	CASSEHTNSYEQYF